The 22 T cell receptor beta chains below all came from one sample that was sequenced in a study of beta chain features in type 1 diabetes. Study results and limitations: A moderate, significant TCRB CDR3 shortening appeared in type 1 diabetes across four CD4+ subsets.

These receptors have no known antigen. Reverse transcription of all isolated RNA meant that expressed TCRB transcripts were sequenced. Sequenced by immunoSEQ multiplex PCR; TCRdb stores in-frame clones only, minus some. The sample yields around 600,000 clones, roughly 12% seen once. Sequencing was carried out using naive CD4+ T cells from blood. All receptors come from a man aged 25 to 45 with type 1 diabetes.

This chain links TRBV19 with TRBJ1-2; D may be TRBD1 (5 bases). The germline CDR1 and CDR2 sequences are LNHDA and SQIVND (reference sequence). Trimming removed 0 bases from V and 5 bases from J, with 10 bases in between. CDR3 length: 14 amino acids. CDR3 nucleotides: TGTGCCAGTAGTATAGATGGGGGACCTTATGGCTACACCTTC. Protein: CASSIDGGPYGYTF.

This clone has more than one count but fewer than ten. V and J are TRBV18 and TRBJ2-7; a weak D match, TRBD1 (6 bases). Germline V CDR1 and CDR2: KGHSH, LQKENI. The V end lost 6 bases, the J end lost 2 bases, and 14 bases lay between the germline ends. The CDR3 has 14 residues. Here the CDR3 DNA reads TGTGCCAGCTCTCCGGCAGGGGCTCCCTACGAGCAGTACTTC. Its protein product is CASSPAGAPYEQYF.

The V and J genes are TRBV5-1 and TRBJ2-7; D not certain. CDR3 length equals 13 residues. From germline, CDR1 is SGHRS and CDR2 YFSETQ. Deletions cut 2 bases from V and 3 bases from J, with 9 bases between. The CDR3 protein is CASSFGPYYEQYF. In DNA, the CDR3 is TGCGCCAGCAGCTTCGGACCGTACTACGAGCAGTACTTC.

V gene TRBV11-3 combines with J gene TRBJ1-2; D is perhaps TRBD1 (6 bases). Germline lookup yields CDR1 SGHNT and CDR2 YENEEA. The V gene lost 6 bases and the J gene lost 6 bases, with 17 bases spanning the gap. There are 14 residues in the CDR3. CDR3 sequence: CASSWTDQGNGYTF. In DNA form, the CDR3 reads TGTGCCAGCAGTTGGACGGATCAGGGGAATGGCTACACCTTC.

This clone appeared a few times. V gene TRBV29-1 combines with J gene TRBJ2-4, with D perhaps matching TRBD1 (6 bases). The V end lost 3 bases, the J end lost 3 bases, and 18 bases lay between the germline ends. Germline V gives CDR1 SQVTM, CDR2 ANQGSEA. CDR3 size: 16 residues. The CDR3 coding sequence is TGCAGCGTTGACGGGTTGGACAGCCGACTCAAAAACATTCAGTACTTC. It is translated as CSVDGLDSRLKNIQYF.

This clone showed up just a few times. Other DNA sequences in this specimen translate into the identical CDR3. The chain recombines TRBV19 with TRBJ1-5, with D possibly matching TRBD1 (5 bases). Trimming removed 5 bases at V and 4 bases at J, with 9 bases between. This CDR3 has 13 residues. The germline CDR1 and CDR2 sequences are LNHDA and SQIVND (reference sequence). CDR3 region: CASSGGLNQPQHF. The CDR3, as DNA: TGTGCCAGTAGTGGGGGTTTGAATCAGCCCCAGCATTTT.

In DNA form, the CDR3 reads TGTGCCAGCAGCGAGACAGGGGAAAATGAAAAACTGTTTTTT. This sequence encodes CASSETGENEKLFF. The chain links TRBV2 to TRBJ1-4; 8 bases are shared with TRBD1. The V gene end was trimmed by 6 bases and the J gene end by 5 bases; junction bases not matched to a gene: 5. The CDR3 extends over 14 amino acids. Germline V gene lookup returns CDR1 SNHLY and CDR2 FYNNEI.

This rearrangement joins TRBV7-9 to TRBJ2-5; 11 nucleotides match TRBD2. The V segment lost 5 bases and the J segment 6 bases; nucleotides outside the gene matches: 11. This CDR3 contains 16 residues. Germline lookup yields CDR1 SEHNR and CDR2 FQNEAQ (reference sequence). CDR3 in amino acids: CASSVSGGAIGKTQYF. CDR3 in DNA: TGTGCCAGCAGCGTTAGCGGGGGGGCGATTGGGAAGACCCAGTACTTC.

The chain recombines TRBV6-6 with TRBJ1-3, with D possibly matching TRBD1 (6 bases). The CDR3 sequence is 13 residues long. Germline-derived CDR1 and CDR2 are MNHNY and SVGAGI (reference sequence). V was trimmed by 7 bases and J by 8 bases, leaving 15 bases between them. The CDR3 DNA sequence: TGTGCCAGCACAAGACAGGTGCGGGACACCATATATTTT. Protein sequence: CASTRQVRDTIYF.

V usage is TRBV6-1 and J usage is TRBJ1-6; D may be TRBD1 (6 bases). Germline loops: CDR1 MNHNS, CDR2 SASEGT. Deletions cut 3 bases from V and 6 bases from J, with 9 bases between. The CDR3 extends over 14 amino acids. The CDR3 DNA is TGTGCCAGCAGTGATCTCAGGGGTAATTCACCCCTCCACTTT. It encodes CASSDLRGNSPLHF.

This clone has a handful of counts. The chain recombines TRBV7-9 with TRBJ2-3, with TRBD2 identical over 8 bases. CDR1 is SEHNR, CDR2 FQNEAQ, per germline (reference sequence). Unmatched junction bases numbered 4, after V lost 4 bases and J lost 1 base. The CDR3 totals 15 residues. CDR3 nucleotide sequence: TGTGCCAGCAGCTCCGTACTAGCGGGCACAGATACGCAGTATTTT. Translated, it gives CASSSVLAGTDTQYF. The full variable domain, its missing parts supplied by reference TRBV7-9 and TRBJ2-3, is DTGVSQNPRHKITKRGQNVTFRCDPISEHNRLYWYRQTLGQGPEFLTYFQNEAQLEKSRLLSDRFSAERPKGSFSTLEIQRTEQGDSAMYLCASSSVLAGTDTQYFGPGTRLTVL.

This clone was picked up a small number of times. The chain carries TRBV14 and TRBJ2-1; 12 bases align to TRBD2. The CDR3 length is 15 residues. The V segment lost 4 bases and the J segment 3 bases; nucleotides outside the gene matches: 1. Germline lookup yields CDR1 SGHDN and CDR2 FVKESK. The CDR3 DNA reads as TGTGCCAGCAGCCGACTAGCGGGGGTCTACAATGAGCAGTTCTTC. Residues: CASSRLAGVYNEQFF. Combining the CDR3 with reference TRBV14 and TRBJ2-1 gives the whole variable domain EAGVTQFPSHSVIEKGQTVTLRCDPISGHDNLYWYRRVMGKEIKFLLHFVKESKQDESGMPNNRFLAERTGGTYSTLKVQPAELEDSGVYFCASSRLAGVYNEQFFGPGTRLTVL.

This clone appeared a few times. CDR3 in amino acids: CASSASPTYEQYF. In DNA, the CDR3 is TGTGCCAGCAGTGCCTCCCCAACCTACGAGCAGTACTTC. The rearrangement uses TRBV25-1 and TRBJ2-7, with D uncertain. This CDR3 has 13 residues. CDR1 and CDR2 from the germline V gene are MGHDK and SYGVNS. V shed 4 bases and J shed 2 bases, with 9 bases lying between them.

This clone was detected only a few times. The gene calls are TRBV19 and TRBJ2-7, with 8 bases lining up with TRBD1. Germline loops: CDR1 LNHDA, CDR2 SQIVND (reference sequence). This CDR3 is built from 15 residues. The V gene end was trimmed by 5 bases and the J gene end by 3 bases; junction bases not matched to a gene: 9. The CDR3 DNA is TGTGCCAGTAGTCAAGCCGGACAGGGCATCTACGAGCAGTACTTC. Its protein product is CASSQAGQGIYEQYF. The full variable domain, rest sourced from reference TRBV19 and TRBJ2-7, is DGGITQSPKYLFRKEGQNVTLSCEQNLNHDAMYWYRQDPGQGLRLIYYSQIVNDFQKGDIAEGYSVSREKKESFPLTVTSAQKNPTAFYLCASSQAGQGIYEQYFGPGTRLTVT.

J is TRBJ2-3 and V is TRBV29-1; the match to TRBD1 covers 9 bases. CDR3 length: 12 amino acids. Germline V gene sequence: CDR1 SQVTM, CDR2 ANQGSEA. V gave up 7 bases and J gave up 5 bases; unmatched junction bases: 4. CDR3 in amino acids: CSAGQGRDTQYF. The CDR3 region has the DNA TGCAGCGCCGGACAGGGGAGAGATACGCAGTATTTT.

This clone was counted a few times. The chain recombines TRBV11-2 with TRBJ1-2, with a tentative D call TRBD1 (6 bases). The V gene lost 3 bases and the J gene lost 7 bases, with 15 bases spanning the gap. Germline-derived CDR1 and CDR2 are SGHAT and FQNNGV. This CDR3 contains 14 residues. CDR3 nucleotides: TGTGCCAGCAGCTTCCCGGGACAAGTGGTTGGCTACACCTTC. This gives the protein CASSFPGQVVGYTF.

Only a few counts were recorded for this clone. CDR3 bases: TGTGCCACCAGCCGGAGGGACAGCAGTAATGAAAAACTGTTTTTT. Protein: CATSRRDSSNEKLFF. V is TRBV15 and J is TRBJ1-4; 7 bases are a match to TRBD1. The CDR3 sequence is 15 residues long. From germline, CDR1 is LNHNV and CDR2 YYDKDF (reference sequence). V shed 5 bases and J 4 bases; nucleotides not matched to a gene: 7.

This sequence joins TRBV7-2 and TRBJ1-2; D unclear. Trimming removed 1 base at V and 5 bases at J, with 5 bases between. The CDR3 is 12 residues long. CDR1 and CDR2 from the germline V gene are SGHTA and FQGNSA. The CDR3, as DNA: TGTGCCAGCAGCTTAGGACGATATGGCTACACCTTC. This sequence encodes CASSLGRYGYTF.

This chain uses TRBV5-1 with TRBJ2-5, with TRBD2 identical over 10 bases. The trim removed 0 bases at V and 5 bases at J, leaving 4 bases unmatched. The germline V gene encodes CDR1 SGHRS and CDR2 YFSETQ. There are 15 residues in the CDR3. The CDR3 sequence: CASSLGGLATETQYF. The CDR3 nucleotides are TGCGCCAGCAGCTTGGGGGGACTAGCGACGGAGACCCAGTACTTC.

The sample holds a few counts of this clone. This chain joins TRBV13 and TRBJ2-2; TRBD1 aligns across 8 bases. V lost 3 bases and J lost 1; bases outside the gene matches: 1. The germline V gene has CDR1 PRHDT and CDR2 FYEKMQ (reference sequence). The CDR3 covers 15 residues. CDR3 sequence: CASSFGTGNTGELFF. The CDR3, as DNA: TGTGCCAGCAGCTTTGGGACAGGGAACACCGGGGAGCTGTTTTTT.

This clone has a handful of counts. The chain employs TRBV30 and TRBJ1-5; TRBD1 matches 9 bases. Germline CDR1 GTSNPN, CDR2 SVGIG (reference sequence). V was clipped by 5 bases and J by 4 bases; unmatched bases: 0. CDR3 size: 12 residues. The CDR3 DNA reads TGTGCCTGGGGGACAGGGAATCAGCCCCAGCATTTT. This translates into CAWGTGNQPQHF.

This clone was observed a handful of times. CDR3 DNA sequence: TGTGCCTGGAGCTCCGACCGGGGGACACCCCTCCACTTT. Amino acid sequence: CAWSSDRGTPLHF. V is TRBV30 and J is TRBJ1-6; possibly TRBD1 for D (5 bases). Between the trimmed V and J ends, which lost 3 bases and 11 bases, there was a span of 14 bases. This CDR3 spans 13 amino acids. Germline V gene sequence: CDR1 GTSNPN, CDR2 SVGIG (reference sequence).